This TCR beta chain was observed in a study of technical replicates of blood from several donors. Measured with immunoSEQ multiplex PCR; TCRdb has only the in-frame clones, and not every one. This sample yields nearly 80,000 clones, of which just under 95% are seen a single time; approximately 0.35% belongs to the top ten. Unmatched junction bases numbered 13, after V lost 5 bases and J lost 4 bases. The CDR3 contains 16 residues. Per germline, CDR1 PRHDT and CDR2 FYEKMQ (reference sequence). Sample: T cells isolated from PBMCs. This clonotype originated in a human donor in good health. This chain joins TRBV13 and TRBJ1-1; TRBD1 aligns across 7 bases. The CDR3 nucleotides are TGTGCCAGCAGCGAAGGACAGGATGGGAGCGGCACTGAAGCTTTCTTT. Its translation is CASSEGQDGSGTEAFF.